Presented here are 18 T cell receptor beta chains from one specimen sequenced in a study of control samples from healthy donors and cancer patients. Libraries were prepared by immunoSEQ multiplex PCR; TCRdb keeps only in-frame clonotypes and omits some of them. The data contain approximately 100,000 clones, 82% of them seen just once; the ten biggest clones take up 1.5% to 2.5%. The sequencing sample was made of blood. The receptor set was obtained from a man aged 55-75 years in good health.

This chain uses TRBV20-1 with TRBJ1-5; the D gene is possibly TRBD1 (5 bases). In germline, CDR1 is DFQATT, CDR2 SNEGSKA (reference sequence). This CDR3 is 13 amino acids long. The V end lost 3 bases, the J end lost 4 bases, and 10 bases lay between the germline ends. DNA of the CDR3: TGCAGTGCTAGTGGGGGAACTAATCAGCCCCAGCATTTT. Residues: CSASGGTNQPQHF.

This clone appeared a few times. The J gene is TRBJ1-2, the V gene TRBV30; D is unresolved. V was cut by 1 base and J by 0 bases, with 9 bases left in between. Germline V CDR1 and CDR2: GTSNPN, SVGIG (reference sequence). The CDR3 runs to 14 residues. The CDR3 DNA reads as TGTGCCTGGAGTGGCCCGGGCGCTAACTATGGCTACACCTTC. Its protein is CAWSGPGANYGYTF.

This CDR3 reads CASSGGQSSSPLHF. The DNA for the CDR3 is TGTGCCAGCAGTGGGGGACAGAGTTCATCACCCCTCCACTTT. This rearrangement joins TRBV2 to TRBJ1-6, with 7 bases matching TRBD1. The CDR3 extends over 14 amino acids. Germline loops: CDR1 SNHLY, CDR2 FYNNEI. The V segment lost 4 bases and the J segment 10 bases; nucleotides outside the gene matches: 7.

The rearrangement uses TRBV11-3 and TRBJ1-6, with a weak D call TRBD1 (5 bases). The germline V gene has CDR1 SGHNT and CDR2 YENEEA. The CDR3 sequence is 14 residues long. Trimming removed 5 bases at V and 4 bases at J, with 9 bases between. The DNA of the CDR3 is TGTGCCAGCAGCCTTGACAGTTATAATTCACCCCTCCACTTT. Translated: CASSLDSYNSPLHF.

The chain combines TRBV30 with TRBJ1-1; D not certain. Trimming removed 3 bases from V and 7 bases from J, with 12 bases in between. This CDR3 contains 12 residues. Germline V lookup: CDR1 GTSNPN, CDR2 SVGIG (reference sequence). In DNA form, the CDR3 reads TGTGCCTGGAGAGCAACGCTGGGTGAAGCTTTCTTT. Its translation: CAWRATLGEAFF.

The chain combines TRBV18 with TRBJ2-1; 8 positions match TRBD2. V was pared by 0 bases and J by 3 bases, with 4 bases of the junction left unmatched. CDR1 KGHSH and CDR2 LQKENI come from the germline V gene. This CDR3 has 16 residues. The chain's CDR3 is CASSPPAGGDYNEQFF. CDR3 coding DNA: TGTGCCAGCTCACCACCCGCGGGAGGAGACTACAATGAGCAGTTCTTC.

This clone was seen a few times. The chain has TRBV24-1 and TRBJ2-5; 10 bases map to TRBD1. CDR1 is KGHDR and CDR2 is SFDVKD in the germline V gene. CDR3 length equals 16 residues. Losses at the gene ends were 4 bases for V and 4 bases for J; bases not matched to a gene: 8. The CDR3 bases are TGTGCCACCAGTGAGGGGGGGACAGGGGAGCGAGAGACCCAGTACTTC. Protein: CATSEGGTGERETQYF.

The chain employs TRBV30 and TRBJ1-4; D is unresolved. The CDR3 contains 14 residues. CDR1 is GTSNPN and CDR2 is SVGIG in the germline V gene (reference sequence). V lost 0 bases, J lost 6 bases, and 11 bases lay in between. The CDR3 is CAWSVKGEDEKLFF. The CDR3 DNA sequence: TGTGCCTGGAGTGTAAAGGGTGAGGATGAAAAACTGTTTTTT. Using reference TRBV30 and TRBJ1-4 for the parts outside the CDR3, the full variable domain is SQTIHQWPATLVQPVGSPLSLECTVEGTSNPNLYWYRQAAGRGLQLLFYSVGIGQISSEVPQNLSASRPQDRQFILSSKKLLLSDSGFYLCAWSVKGEDEKLFFGSGTQLSVL.

V usage is TRBV24-1 and J usage is TRBJ2-1, with 13 bases lining up with TRBD2. This CDR3 comprises 17 residues. The V gene's germline CDR1 is KGHDR and CDR2 SFDVKD. After removal of 3 bases from V and 9 bases from J, the junction contained 10 bases not matched to a gene. The CDR3 protein is CATSDPGTSGIIGEQFF. In nucleotides, the CDR3 is TGTGCCACCAGTGATCCCGGGACTAGCGGGATTATTGGTGAGCAGTTCTTC.

This clone was seen a few times. This chain links TRBV2 with TRBJ1-6; possibly TRBD1 for D (5 bases). Germline CDR1 reads SNHLY; CDR2 reads FYNNEI. The CDR3 sequence is 15 residues long. V lost 0 bases, J lost 10 bases, and 13 bases lay in between. CDR3 loop: CASSEARAAGSPLHF. Written as DNA, the CDR3 is TGTGCCAGCAGTGAAGCGCGGGCGGCAGGGTCACCCCTCCACTTT.

Remarks on this clone: The sample has other DNA sequences that encode this CDR3 too. This rearrangement joins TRBV7-3 to TRBJ2-5; D is uncertain. CDR3 length: 13 residues. V was cut by 6 bases and J by 5 bases, with 13 bases left in between. The germline CDR1 and CDR2 sequences are SGHTA and FQGTGA. CDR3: CASSSGPQETQYF. CDR3 nucleotides: TGTGCCAGCAGTTCCGGCCCACAGGAGACCCAGTACTTC.

The genes are TRBV3-1 (or the pseudogene TRBV3-2) and TRBJ2-1, with 9 bases fitting TRBD2. The CDR3 totals 17 residues. V lost 0 bases to trimming and J lost 3 bases; unmatched junction nucleotides: 6. Germline-derived CDR1 and CDR2 are LGHDT and YNNKEL (reference sequence). This CDR3 reads CASSQEERGEYYNEQFF. CDR3 DNA sequence: TGTGCCAGCAGCCAAGAGGAGCGGGGGGAATACTACAATGAGCAGTTCTTC.

The chain couples TRBV2 to TRBJ1-4; no firm D call. The CDR3 is made up of 13 amino acids. V lost 6 bases and J 2 bases, leaving 7 bases between the germline ends. Germline loops: CDR1 SNHLY, CDR2 FYNNEI. The DNA for the CDR3 is TGTGCCAGCAGGGACGGTACTAATGAAAAACTGTTTTTT. It translates to CASRDGTNEKLFF.

The V call is TRBV9, the J call TRBJ2-3, with D perhaps TRBD1 or TRBD2 (5 bases each). The CDR3 is 15 residues long. Germline values: CDR1 SGDLS, CDR2 YYNGEE. Trimming removed 0 bases from V and 3 bases from J, with 11 bases in between. The CDR3 here is CASSVVRGGTDTQYF. In DNA form, the CDR3 reads TGTGCCAGCAGCGTAGTTCGTGGGGGAACAGATACGCAGTATTTT. Using reference TRBV9 and TRBJ2-3 for the parts outside the CDR3, the full variable domain is DSGVTQTPKHLITATGQRVTLRCSPRSGDLSVYWYQQSLDQGLQFLIQYYNGEERAKGNILERFSAQQFPDLHSELNLSSLELGDSALYFCASSVVRGGTDTQYFGPGTRLTVL.

The CDR3 sequence: CSVAHVAPLHF. The DNA for the CDR3 is TGCAGTGTCGCCCACGTGGCACCCCTCCACTTT. This chain joins TRBV20-1 and TRBJ1-6, with no clear D. CDR1 and CDR2 (germline): DFQATT, SNEGSKA (reference sequence). V gave up 7 bases and J gave up 11 bases, with 12 bases separating them. This CDR3 comprises 11 residues.

CDR3 DNA: TGTGCCAGCTCACCAGGAGGGCAGGGCCGTATGGCTTTCTTT. Amino acids: CASSPGGQGRMAFF. This chain links TRBV18 with TRBJ1-1; a weak D match, TRBD1 (5 bases). Looked up from germline, CDR1 is KGHSH and CDR2 is LQKENI. Trimming removed 2 bases at V and 11 bases at J, with 18 bases between. The CDR3 contains 14 residues.

V and J are TRBV3-1 (or the pseudogene TRBV3-2) and TRBJ2-5, with 7 bases lining up with TRBD2. CDR1 is LGHDT and CDR2 is YNNKEL in the germline V gene (reference sequence). The CDR3 sequence is 15 residues long. Trimming took 5 bases from V and 6 from J; bases not matched to a gene: 12. CDR3 loop: CASSVAGAGVKTQYF. The CDR3 DNA is TGTGCCAGCAGCGTGGCTGGTGCGGGAGTAAAGACCCAGTACTTC.

The rearrangement links TRBV15 to TRBJ1-4, with 9 bases lining up with TRBD1. Losses at the gene ends were 0 bases for V and 6 bases for J; bases not matched to a gene: 5. The CDR3 has 16 amino acids. Germline V gives CDR1 LNHNV, CDR2 YYDKDF (reference sequence). The CDR3 sequence: CATSRDRQGGDEKLFF. CDR3 sequence (DNA): TGTGCCACCAGCAGAGACCGACAGGGGGGAGATGAAAAACTGTTTTTT.